The T cell receptor (beta chain) under discussion was sequenced for a study of control samples from healthy donors and cancer patients. The data were produced by immunoSEQ multiplex PCR, yet TCRdb's version contains in-frame clones alone and is incomplete. The sample records around 84,000 clones, 91% being singletons. Between the trimmed V and J ends, which lost 0 bases and 1 base, there was a span of 7 bases. The length of the CDR3 is 13 residues. Germline V gives CDR1 GTSNPN, CDR2 SVGIG (reference sequence). The source material was blood. The gene calls are TRBV30 and TRBJ2-7; D gene unclear. The TCR was taken from a young man in good health. Here the CDR3 DNA reads TGTGCCTGGAGTGTAAAGGGTTCCTACGAGCAGTACTTC. Translation: CAWSVKGSYEQYF.